This TCR beta chain was recovered during a study of T cell responses to AZD1222 COVID-19 vaccine. This CDR3 is 13 amino acids long. Deletions cut 5 bases from V and 1 base from J, with 8 bases between. Sequencing was performed with immunoSEQ multiplex PCR; in TCRdb, only in-frame clones are kept and a portion is missing. Of 150,000 to 200,000 clones in the sample, roughly nine tenths were seen once. Study-wide results and caveats: Nearly half of spike-specific TCRs reportedly target unmutated variant regions. Spike-spanning, vaccine-associated CD4 TCRs were dominant at 160-218 and 743-854. Seropositive AZD1222 recipients at baseline numbered only six or seven.

This clone occurred a few times. As yet, its antigen is unknown. The V gene is TRBV12-3 or TRBV12-4, the J gene TRBJ2-5; a weak D match, TRBD1 (6 bases). This specimen was peripheral blood, taken 28 days after the second AZD1222 dose. The receptor was derived from an adult who received the AZD1222 COVID-19 vaccine. CDR3 sequence reads: CASSDRSQETQYF. The DNA for the CDR3 is TGTGCCAGCAGTGACAGGTCCCAAGAGACCCAGTACTTC.